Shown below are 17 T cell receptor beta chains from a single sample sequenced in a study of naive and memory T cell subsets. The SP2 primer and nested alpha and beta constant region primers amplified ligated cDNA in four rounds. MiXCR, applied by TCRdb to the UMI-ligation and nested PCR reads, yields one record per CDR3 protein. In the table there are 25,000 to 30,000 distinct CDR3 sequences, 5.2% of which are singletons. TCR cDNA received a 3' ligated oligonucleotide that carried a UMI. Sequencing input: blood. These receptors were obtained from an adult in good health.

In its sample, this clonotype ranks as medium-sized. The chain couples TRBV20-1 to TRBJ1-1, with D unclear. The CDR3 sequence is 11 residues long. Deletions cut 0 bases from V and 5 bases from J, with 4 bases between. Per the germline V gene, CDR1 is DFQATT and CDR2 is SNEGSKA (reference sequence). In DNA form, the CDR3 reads TGCAGTGCTAGAGAATGGACTGAAGCTTTCTTT. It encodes CSAREWTEAFF.

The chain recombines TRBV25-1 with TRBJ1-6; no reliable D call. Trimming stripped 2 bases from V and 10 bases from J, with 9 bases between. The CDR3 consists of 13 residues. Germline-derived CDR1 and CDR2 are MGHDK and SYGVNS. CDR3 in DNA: TGTGCCAGCAGTGAAGATCAGGCCTCACCCCTCCACTTT. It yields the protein CASSEDQASPLHF.

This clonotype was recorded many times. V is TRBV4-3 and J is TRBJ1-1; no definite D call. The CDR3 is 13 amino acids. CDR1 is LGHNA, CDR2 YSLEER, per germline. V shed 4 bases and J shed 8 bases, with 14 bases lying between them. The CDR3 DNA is TGCGCCAGCAGCCTTGGCCACAGTCGGGAAGCTTTCTTT. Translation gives CASSLGHSREAFF.

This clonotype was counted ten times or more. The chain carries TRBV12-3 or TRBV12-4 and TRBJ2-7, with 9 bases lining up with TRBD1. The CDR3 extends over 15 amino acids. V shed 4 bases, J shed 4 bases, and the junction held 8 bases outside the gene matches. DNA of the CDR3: TGTGCCAGCAGTTCCCCGGGACAGGGAGGGTACGAGCAGTACTTC. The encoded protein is CASSSPGQGGYEQYF.

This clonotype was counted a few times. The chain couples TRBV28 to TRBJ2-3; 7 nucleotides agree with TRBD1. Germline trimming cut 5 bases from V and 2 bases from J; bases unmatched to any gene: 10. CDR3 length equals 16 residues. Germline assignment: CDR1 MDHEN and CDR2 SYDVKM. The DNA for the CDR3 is TGTGCCAGCAGTCCCCCGGGGACAGTTTACACAGATACGCAGTATTTT. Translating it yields CASSPPGTVYTDTQYF.

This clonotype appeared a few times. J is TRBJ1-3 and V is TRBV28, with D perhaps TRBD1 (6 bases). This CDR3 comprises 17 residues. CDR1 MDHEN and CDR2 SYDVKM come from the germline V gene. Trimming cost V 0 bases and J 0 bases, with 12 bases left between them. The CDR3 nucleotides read TGTGCCAGCAGTTTATGGGGCACAGGGCCCTCTGGAAACACCATATATTTT. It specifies CASSLWGTGPSGNTIYF.

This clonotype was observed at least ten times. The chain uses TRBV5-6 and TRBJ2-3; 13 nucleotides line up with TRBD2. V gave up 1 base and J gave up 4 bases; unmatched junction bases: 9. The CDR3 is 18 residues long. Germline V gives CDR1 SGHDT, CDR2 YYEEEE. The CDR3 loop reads CASSLPGLAGEVADTQYF. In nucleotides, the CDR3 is TGTGCCAGCAGCTTGCCCGGACTAGCGGGAGAGGTGGCAGATACGCAGTATTTT.

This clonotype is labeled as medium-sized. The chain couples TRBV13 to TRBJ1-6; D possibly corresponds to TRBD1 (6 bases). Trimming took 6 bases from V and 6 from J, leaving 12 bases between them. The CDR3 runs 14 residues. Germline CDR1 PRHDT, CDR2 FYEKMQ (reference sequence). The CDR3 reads CASRGQGINSPLHF. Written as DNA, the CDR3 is TGTGCCAGCAGGGGGCAGGGGATTAATTCACCCCTCCACTTT.

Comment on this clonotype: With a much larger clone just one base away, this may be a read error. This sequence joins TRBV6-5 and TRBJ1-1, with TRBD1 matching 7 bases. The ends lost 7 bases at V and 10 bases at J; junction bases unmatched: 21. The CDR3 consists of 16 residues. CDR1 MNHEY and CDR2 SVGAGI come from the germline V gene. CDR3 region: CASTQKFRDRPLGAFF. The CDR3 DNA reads TGTGCCAGCACCCAGAAATTCCGGGACAGACCCTTAGGAGCTTTCTTT.

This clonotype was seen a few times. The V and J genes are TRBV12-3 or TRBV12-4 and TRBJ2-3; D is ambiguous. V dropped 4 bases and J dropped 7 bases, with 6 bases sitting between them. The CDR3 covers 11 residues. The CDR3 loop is CASSSLNTQYF. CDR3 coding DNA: TGTGCCAGCAGTTCCTTGAATACGCAGTATTTT.

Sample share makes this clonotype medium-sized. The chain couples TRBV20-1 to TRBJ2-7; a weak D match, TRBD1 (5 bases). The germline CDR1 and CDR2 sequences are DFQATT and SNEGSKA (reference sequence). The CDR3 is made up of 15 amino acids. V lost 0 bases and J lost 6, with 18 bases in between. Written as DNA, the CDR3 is TGCAGTGCTAGAGACAGGGTGTCCCCATCTGGCGAGCAGTACTTC. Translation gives CSARDRVSPSGEQYF.

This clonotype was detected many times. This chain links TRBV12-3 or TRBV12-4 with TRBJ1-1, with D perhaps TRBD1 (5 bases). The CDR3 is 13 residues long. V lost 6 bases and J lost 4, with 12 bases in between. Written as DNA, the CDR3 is TGTGCCAGCAGGCCGGGGGGAGGCACTGAAGCTTTCTTT. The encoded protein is CASRPGGGTEAFF.

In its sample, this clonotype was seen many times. CDR3 sequence: CSVYNSYGYTF. The DNA of the CDR3 is TGCAGCGTATACAACAGCTATGGCTACACCTTC. The chain is built from TRBV29-1 and TRBJ1-2; no firm D call. The CDR3 extends over 11 amino acids. Looked up from germline, CDR1 is SQVTM and CDR2 is ANQGSEA. V was pared by 6 bases and J by 4 bases, with 9 bases between.

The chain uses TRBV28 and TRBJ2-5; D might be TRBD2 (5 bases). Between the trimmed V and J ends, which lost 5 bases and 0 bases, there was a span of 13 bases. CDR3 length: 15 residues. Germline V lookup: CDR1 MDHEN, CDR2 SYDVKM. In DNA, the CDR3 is TGTGCCAGCAGTCATCGACGCGGGTACCAAGAGACCCAGTACTTC. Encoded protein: CASSHRRGYQETQYF.

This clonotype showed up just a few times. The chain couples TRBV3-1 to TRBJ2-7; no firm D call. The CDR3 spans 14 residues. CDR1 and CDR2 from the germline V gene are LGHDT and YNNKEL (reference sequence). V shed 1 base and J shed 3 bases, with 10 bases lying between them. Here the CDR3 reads CASSQVPSLYEQYF. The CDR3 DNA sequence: TGTGCCAGCAGCCAAGTCCCCAGCCTCTACGAGCAGTACTTC.

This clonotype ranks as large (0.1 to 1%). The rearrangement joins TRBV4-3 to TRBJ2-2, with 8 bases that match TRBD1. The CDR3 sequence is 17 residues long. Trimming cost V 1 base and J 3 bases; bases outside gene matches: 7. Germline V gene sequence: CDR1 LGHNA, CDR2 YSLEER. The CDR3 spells CASSQGRTGRDTGELFF. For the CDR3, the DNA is TGCGCCAGCAGCCAAGGCCGGACAGGGAGAGACACCGGGGAGCTGTTTTTT.

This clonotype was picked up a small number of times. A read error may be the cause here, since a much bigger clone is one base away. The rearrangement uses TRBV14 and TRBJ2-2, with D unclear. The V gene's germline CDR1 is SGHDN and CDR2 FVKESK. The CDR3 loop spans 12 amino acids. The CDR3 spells CVSSQNYGELFF. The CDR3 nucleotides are TGTGTCAGCAGTCAAAACTACGGGGAGCTGTTTTTT. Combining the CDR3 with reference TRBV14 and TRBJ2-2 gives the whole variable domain EAGVTQFPSHSVIEKGQTVTLRCDPISGHDNLYWYRRVMGKEIKFLLHFVKESKQDESGMPNNRFLAERTGGTYSTLKVQPAELEDSGVYFCVSSQNYGELFFGEGSRLTVL.